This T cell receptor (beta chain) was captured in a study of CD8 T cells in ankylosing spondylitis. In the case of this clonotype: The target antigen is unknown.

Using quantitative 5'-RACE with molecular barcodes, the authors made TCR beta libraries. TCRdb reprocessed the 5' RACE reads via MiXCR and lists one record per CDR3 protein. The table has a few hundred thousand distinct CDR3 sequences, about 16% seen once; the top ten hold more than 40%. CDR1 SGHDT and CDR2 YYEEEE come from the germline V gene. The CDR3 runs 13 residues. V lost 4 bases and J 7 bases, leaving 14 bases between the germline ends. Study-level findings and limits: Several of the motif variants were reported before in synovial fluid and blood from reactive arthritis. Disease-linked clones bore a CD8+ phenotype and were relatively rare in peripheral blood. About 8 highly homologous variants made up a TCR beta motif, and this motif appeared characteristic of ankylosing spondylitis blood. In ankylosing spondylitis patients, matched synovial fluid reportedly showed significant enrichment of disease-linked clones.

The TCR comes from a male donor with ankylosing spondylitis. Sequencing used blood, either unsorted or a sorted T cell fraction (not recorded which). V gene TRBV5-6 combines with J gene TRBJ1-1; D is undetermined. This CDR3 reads CASSPPAGVEAFF. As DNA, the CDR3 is TGTGCCAGCAGCCCCCCCGCCGGGGTTGAAGCTTTCTTT.